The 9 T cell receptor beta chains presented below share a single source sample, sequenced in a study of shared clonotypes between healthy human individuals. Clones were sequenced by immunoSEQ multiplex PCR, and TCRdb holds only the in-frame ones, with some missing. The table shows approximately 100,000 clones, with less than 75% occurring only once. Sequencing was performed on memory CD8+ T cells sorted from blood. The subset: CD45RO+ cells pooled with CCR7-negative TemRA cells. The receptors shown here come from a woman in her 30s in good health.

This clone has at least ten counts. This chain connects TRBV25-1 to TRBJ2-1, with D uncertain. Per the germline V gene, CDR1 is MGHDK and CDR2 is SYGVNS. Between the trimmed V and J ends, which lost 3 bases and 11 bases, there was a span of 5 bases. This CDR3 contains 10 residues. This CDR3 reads CASSDGKQFF. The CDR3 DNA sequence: TGTGCCAGCAGTGATGGAAAGCAGTTCTTC.

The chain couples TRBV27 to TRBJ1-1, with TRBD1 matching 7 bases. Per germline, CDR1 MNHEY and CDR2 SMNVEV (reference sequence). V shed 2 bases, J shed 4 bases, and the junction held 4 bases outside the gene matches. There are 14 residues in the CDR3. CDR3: CASSLRGGSTEAFF. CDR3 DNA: TGTGCCAGCAGTTTAAGAGGGGGCTCCACTGAAGCTTTCTTT.

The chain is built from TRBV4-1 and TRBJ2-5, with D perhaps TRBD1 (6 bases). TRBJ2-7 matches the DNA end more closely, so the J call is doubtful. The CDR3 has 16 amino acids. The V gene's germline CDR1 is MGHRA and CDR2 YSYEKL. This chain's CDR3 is CASSLTATGISYEQYF. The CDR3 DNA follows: TGCGCCAGCAGCCTAACGGCGACAGGAATATCCTACGAGCAGTACTTC.

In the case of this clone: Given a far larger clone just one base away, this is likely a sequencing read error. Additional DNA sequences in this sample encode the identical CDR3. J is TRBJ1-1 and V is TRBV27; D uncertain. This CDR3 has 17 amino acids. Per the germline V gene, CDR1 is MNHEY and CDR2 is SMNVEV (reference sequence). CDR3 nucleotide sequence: TGTGCTAGCAGTTTGACTCACCGGGCTCCCCTAGGCACTGAAGCTTTCTTT. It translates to CASSLTHRAPLGTEAFF.

CDR3 residues: CASSLGVAGSTDTQYF. CDR3 sequence (DNA): TGCGCCAGCAGCTTGGGGGTAGCGGGCAGCACAGATACGCAGTATTTT. This chain connects TRBV5-1 to TRBJ2-3; TRBD2 matches 7 bases. J was trimmed by 0 bases and V by 0 bases; bases with no gene match: 4. Germline CDR1 reads SGHRS; CDR2 reads YFSETQ. This CDR3 has 16 amino acids.

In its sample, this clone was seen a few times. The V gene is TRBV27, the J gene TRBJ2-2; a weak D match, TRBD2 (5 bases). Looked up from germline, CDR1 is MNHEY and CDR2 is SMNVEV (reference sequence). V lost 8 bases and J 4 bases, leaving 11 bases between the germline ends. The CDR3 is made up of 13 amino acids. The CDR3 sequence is CASAGRPTGELFF. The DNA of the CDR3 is TGTGCCAGCGCGGGCAGACCCACCGGGGAGCTGTTTTTT.

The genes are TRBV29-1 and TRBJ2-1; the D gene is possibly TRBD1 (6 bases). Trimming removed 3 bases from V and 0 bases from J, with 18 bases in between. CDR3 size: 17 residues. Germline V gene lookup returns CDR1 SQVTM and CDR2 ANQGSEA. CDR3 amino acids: CSVEGHDGLSSYNEQFF. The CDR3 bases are TGCAGCGTTGAGGGACACGACGGGTTAAGCTCCTACAATGAGCAGTTCTTC.

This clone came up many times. The CDR3 DNA follows: TGTGCCAGCAGTCAGAGGACTAGGCTTGTTTACGAGCAGTACTTC. Protein sequence: CASSQRTRLVYEQYF. The gene calls are TRBV27 and TRBJ2-7; 7 positions agree with TRBD2. CDR3 length: 15 residues. Germline CDR1 reads MNHEY; CDR2 reads SMNVEV (reference sequence). Unmatched junction bases numbered 11, after V lost 5 bases and J lost 4 bases.

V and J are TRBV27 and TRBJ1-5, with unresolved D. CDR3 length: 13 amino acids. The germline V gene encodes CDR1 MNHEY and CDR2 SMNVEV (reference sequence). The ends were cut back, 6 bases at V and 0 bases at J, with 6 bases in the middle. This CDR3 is CASSSYSNQPQHF. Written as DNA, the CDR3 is TGTGCCAGCAGCTCTTATAGCAATCAGCCCCAGCATTTT.